This entry features one TCR beta chain sequence. This record comes from a study of cytomegalovirus exposure and HLA in healthy donors. The germline gives CDR1 MRHNA, CDR2 SNTAGT. This CDR3 is built from 14 residues. V lost 8 bases and J lost 0, with 11 bases in between. The PCR employed 60 Vbeta primers together with 13 Jbeta primers. This table comes from immunoSEQ multiplex PCR, and its TCRdb copy is limited to in-frame clones, with some not included. The sample has 110,000 to 150,000 clones; about 80% are singletons. The source is a man aged 35 to 55 in good health and CMV-seropositive. The sequenced sample consisted of PBMCs. The chain has TRBV6-4 and TRBJ2-1; the D gene is possibly TRBD2 (6 bases). The CDR3 loop is CASAGTRSYNEQFF. The DNA for the CDR3 is TGTGCCAGCGCCGGGACTCGCTCCTACAATGAGCAGTTCTTC.